The next 5 T cell receptor beta chains were all read from a single sample in a study of immune heterogeneity within non-small cell lung tumors. Template was bulk tumor genomic DNA, about 550 ng per sample. Several far-apart biopsies were taken per primary tumor during surgery. Enrolled patients presented with newly diagnosed, previously untreated non-small cell lung cancer and underwent curative surgery. Multiplex PCR was performed with 32 V and 13 J primers, and it amplified TCR beta CDR3. TCRdb reprocessed the multiplex PCR reads via MiXCR and lists one record per CDR3 protein. The sample lists roughly 14,000 distinct CDR3 sequences, 25% to 35% occurring once. Sequencing was performed on lung tumor tissue. The receptors originated from a man between 40 and 49 years old with non-small cell lung cancer.

This clonotype was seen a single time. A clone one base away is much larger, so this may be a read error. The chain links TRBV6-1 to TRBJ1-3, with a possible D match to TRBD1 (5 bases). Germline CDR1 and CDR2: MNHNS and SASEGT. The CDR3 spans 13 residues. This CDR3 reads CASTQGSVNTIYF. The CDR3 DNA follows: TGTGCCAGCACCCAGGGATCTGTAAACACCATATATTTT.

The rearrangement uses TRBV25-1 and TRBJ2-1; TRBD2 aligns across 9 bases. Germline V CDR1 and CDR2: MGHDK, SYGVNS. The V segment lost 4 bases and the J segment 4 bases; nucleotides outside the gene matches: 2. This CDR3 has 14 amino acids. Here the CDR3 reads CASSGLAGYNEQFF. CDR3 bases: TGTGCCAGCAGTGGCCTAGCGGGATACAATGAGCAGTTCTTC.

As regards this clonotype: This may be a read error: a much more frequent sequence differs by one nucleotide. This chain joins TRBV10-3 and TRBJ1-3; D remains ambiguous. In germline, CDR1 is ENHRY, CDR2 SYGVKD. The CDR3 runs 13 residues. The CDR3 region is CDTRDSWGNTIYF. CDR3 bases: TGTGACACCCGGGATTCGTGGGGAAACACCATATATTTT.

For this clonotype: A much larger clonotype is one base distant, so this may be a read error. The rearrangement joins TRBV27 to TRBJ1-5; D uncertain. Germline CDR1 reads MNHEY; CDR2 reads SMNVEV (reference sequence). The CDR3 spans 14 residues. The CDR3 here is CASILRREEQPQHF. CDR3 nucleotide sequence: TGTGCCAGCATTTTACGGAGGGAGGAACAGCCCCAGCATTTT.

As regards this clonotype: A read error may explain this, as a much larger clone is one base away. The genes are TRBV6-9 and TRBJ2-3, with D tentatively TRBD1 (5 bases). Germline V gene sequence: CDR1 MNHGY, CDR2 SVAAGI. There are 11 residues in the CDR3. Between the trimmed V and J ends, which lost 3 bases and 10 bases, there was a span of 8 bases. CDR3 in amino acids: CASSYYRSQYF. In nucleotides, the CDR3 is TGTGCCAGCAGTTACTACAGGTCGCAGTATTTT.